Sequencing of this TCR beta chain was carried out in a study of T cell responses to AZD1222 COVID-19 vaccine. Study background: Second-dose intervals near 4 or 12 weeks were combined. Study results and limitations: Once two AZD1222 doses were given, Spike-specific TCR breadth and depth went up. There were mostly white British donors and more females than males, and clonal diversity was possibly underestimated.

TCRdb's copy holds only in-frame clones and misses some; the assay was immunoSEQ multiplex PCR. Here the sample spans 100,000 to 150,000 clones, around 87% being singletons. The sample holds one count of this clone. The antigen remains unidentified. Trimming pared 0 bases from V and 8 bases from J, leaving 12 bases between. The V gene's germline CDR1 is SGDLS and CDR2 YYNGEE. CDR3 length: 15 amino acids. This TCR was sampled from an adult in good health. The chain joins TRBV9 to TRBJ1-6; D remains unclear. Specimen: peripheral blood, collected on day 0 of AZD1222 vaccination. The CDR3 DNA reads as TGTGCCAGCAGCGTAGGTCTGGGAACCCATTCACCCCTCCACTTT. Translating gives CASSVGLGTHSPLHF.